This is a list of T cell receptor beta chains from one sample in a study of shared clonotypes between healthy human individuals. Clones were read by immunoSEQ multiplex PCR, and TCRdb kept only the in-frame ones, dropping some. This table has 400,000 to 600,000 clones, 60% to 80% appearing once. Sequencing was performed on PBMCs. The receptors shown here come from a woman in her thirties or forties in good health. Some clones in this sample may be carry-over from other donors' samples. Each CDR3 is given with its conserved first and last residue. Each record gives: clone size, J gene, V gene, D gene, CDR3 DNA, CDR3 protein. The D gene is left open where the match is weak. A row's size may be missing; if present it is once, few, many or a size class.

abundance: .
j_gene: TRBJ1-5
v_gene: TRBV19
d_gene: .
CDR3nt: TGTGCCAGTAGTATCACCCGAGATGGTCAGCCCCAGCATTTT
CDR3aa: CASSITRDGQPQHF

abundance: .
j_gene: TRBJ2-3
v_gene: TRBV5-1
d_gene: .
CDR3nt: TGCGCCAGCAGCTTGGTCGGATCCACAGATACGCAGTATTTT
CDR3aa: CASSLVGSTDTQYF

abundance: .
j_gene: TRBJ2-7
v_gene: TRBV27
d_gene: TRBD2
CDR3nt: TGTGCCAGCAGTCCCGTCCGACTAGCGACCTACGAGCAGTACTTC
CDR3aa: CASSPVRLATYEQYF

abundance: .
j_gene: TRBJ1-2
v_gene: TRBV28
d_gene: .
CDR3nt: TGTGCCAGTACCTCCCTAGGTGGCTACACCTTC
CDR3aa: CASTSLGGYTF

abundance: .
j_gene: TRBJ2-3
v_gene: TRBV29-1
d_gene: .
CDR3nt: TGCAGCGTAGCCCGGGACATTGCGACAGATACGCAGTATTTT
CDR3aa: CSVARDIATDTQYF

abundance: few
j_gene: TRBJ2-7
v_gene: TRBV15
d_gene: .
CDR3nt: TGTGCCACCAGCAGAGGACAGGTCAGCTCCTACGAGCAGTACTTC
CDR3aa: CATSRGQVSSYEQYF

abundance: .
j_gene: TRBJ2-7
v_gene: TRBV21-1
d_gene: .
CDR3nt: TGTGCCAGCAGCAAAGAGGCGGGAGGGTCTAGCTCCTACGAGCAGTACTTC
CDR3aa: CASSKEAGGSSSYEQYF

abundance: .
j_gene: TRBJ2-1
v_gene: TRBV4-1
d_gene: TRBD2
CDR3nt: TGCGCCAGCAGCCAATTATCCGGGACTAGCGACGAGCAGTTCTTC
CDR3aa: CASSQLSGTSDEQFF

abundance: .
j_gene: TRBJ2-1
v_gene: TRBV5-1
d_gene: TRBD2
CDR3nt: TGCGCCAGCAGCCCCGGACTAGCGGACTACAATGAGCAGTTCTTC
CDR3aa: CASSPGLADYNEQFF

abundance: .
j_gene: TRBJ2-3
v_gene: TRBV7-9
d_gene: TRBD2
CDR3nt: TGTGCCAGCAGCTTAGAGGGTGCACTAGCGCCATACACAGATACGCAGTATTTT
CDR3aa: CASSLEGALAPYTDTQYF

abundance: once
j_gene: TRBJ2-6
v_gene: TRBV5-6
d_gene: .
CDR3nt: TGTGCCAGCAGACCCGACCGAGTTCACTCTGGGGCCAACGTCCTGACTTTC
CDR3aa: CASRPDRVHSGANVLTF

abundance: .
j_gene: TRBJ2-3
v_gene: TRBV6-5
d_gene: .
CDR3nt: TGTGCCAGCAGTTACTCCGGAGCAAGCACAGATACGCAGTATTTT
CDR3aa: CASSYSGASTDTQYF

abundance: .
j_gene: TRBJ1-3
v_gene: TRBV7-7
d_gene: .
CDR3nt: TGTGCTAGCAGCTTCAATGCCCCTCATAATAAAGATCAGGAAAACACCATATATTTT
CDR3aa: CASSFNAPHNKDQENTIYF

abundance: few
j_gene: TRBJ2-7
v_gene: TRBV7-8
d_gene: .
CDR3nt: TGTGCCAGCAGCTTAGGGGCCTACGAGCAGTACTTC
CDR3aa: CASSLGAYEQYF

abundance: .
j_gene: TRBJ1-5
v_gene: TRBV5-1
d_gene: .
CDR3nt: TGCGCCAGCTTCCACCTGGGTCGGGGTAGCAATCAGCCCCAGCATTTT
CDR3aa: CASFHLGRGSNQPQHF

abundance: .
j_gene: TRBJ2-7
v_gene: TRBV6-1
d_gene: TRBD1
CDR3nt: TGTGCCAGCAGTGAACAGGGGACAGGTGCCTACGAGCAGTACTTC
CDR3aa: CASSEQGTGAYEQYF

abundance: once
j_gene: TRBJ1-4
v_gene: TRBV7-9
d_gene: TRBD1
CDR3nt: TGTGCCAGCAGCTCCCACAGGGGAACTAATGAAAAACTGTTTTTT
CDR3aa: CASSSHRGTNEKLFF

abundance: once
j_gene: TRBJ2-5
v_gene: TRBV10-3
d_gene: .
CDR3nt: TGTGCCATCAGTGCAGGACCAAAGGGGGAAGAGACCCAGTACTTC
CDR3aa: CAISAGPKGEETQYF